The T cell receptor beta chain under discussion was sequenced for a study of T cells in narcolepsy. The wider study: Donors had narcolepsy type 1 or type 2, or were healthy controls.

General observations from the study: HCRT-specific and TRIB2-specific autoreactive clonotypes appeared among same-patient CSF and blood CD4+ clonotypes.

V was trimmed by 4 bases and J by 1 base, leaving 7 bases between them. The CDR3 consists of 13 residues. Germline-derived CDR1 and CDR2 are MDHEN and SYDVKM. Assay used: immunoSEQ multiplex PCR; TCRdb lists only in-frame clones, some missing. This sample has 20,000 to 25,000 clones, with roughly 94% found just once. This clone appeared once. The target antigen is unknown. Sequencing input: CD45RA- memory CD4+ T cells from PBMCs. The receptor comes from a human donor with narcolepsy. The chain joins TRBV28 to TRBJ1-1, with a tentative D call TRBD1 (5 bases). Here the CDR3 reads CASSSGGNTEAFF. In nucleotides, the CDR3 is TGTGCCAGCAGTTCTGGGGGGAACACTGAAGCTTTCTTT.